Included here is one TCR beta chain sequence, with context. This sample was taken from a study of blood T cell repertoires in COVID-19. This CDR3 has 15 amino acids. Looked up from germline, CDR1 is KGHSH and CDR2 is LQKENI. Trimming removed 4 bases from V and 4 bases from J, with 13 bases in between. Clones were sequenced by immunoSEQ multiplex PCR, and TCRdb holds only the in-frame ones, with some missing. Of 150,000 to 200,000 clones detected, roughly 85% appear once; the ten largest clones hold more than 25%. J is TRBJ2-2 and V is TRBV18, with a tentative D call TRBD1 (5 bases). Specimen: peripheral blood. This clonotype originated in a woman aged 70 to 79 with acute or convalescent COVID-19. In DNA form, the CDR3 reads TGTGCCAGCTCACGAACAAGCCAGGGCACCGGGGAGCTGTTTTTT. Translated: CASSRTSQGTGELFF. Together with reference TRBV18 and TRBJ2-2, the CDR3 gives the full variable domain: NAGVMQNPRHLVRRRGQEARLRCSPMKGHSHVYWYRQLPEEGLKFMVYLQKENIIDESGMPKERFSAEFPKEGPSILRIQQVVRGDSAAYFCASSRTSQGTGELFFGEGSRLTVL.